Listed below are T cell receptor beta chains from one sample, sequenced in a study of blood T cell repertoires in COVID-19. The method was immunoSEQ multiplex PCR; TCRdb's version includes in-frame clones alone and lacks a portion of them. The table has some 520,000 clones, roughly nine tenths seen once. The sequencing input was peripheral blood. These receptors came from a man between 18 and 35 years old with COVID-19, enrolled during active disease. Each CDR3 is given with its conserved first and last residue. The D gene is left open where the match is weak. The listing skips clone size in some rows; elsewhere it reads once, few, many or a size class.

j_call v_call d_call clone_size cdr3_aa cdr3_nt
TRBJ2-3 TRBV6-5 . . CASMSTGGTDTQYF TGTGCCAGCATGTCCACGGGGGGCACAGATACGCAGTATTTT
TRBJ2-1 TRBV6-4 TRBD2 . CASSPRAGENNEQFF TGTGCCAGCAGTCCAAGGGCGGGGGAGAACAATGAGCAGTTCTTC
TRBJ2-3 TRBV7-6 . . CASSLTRLITDTQYF TGTGCCAGCAGCCTGACTAGACTTATCACAGATACGCAGTATTTT
TRBJ2-7 TRBV5-4 TRBD1 . CASSLGTETYEQYF TGTGCCAGCAGCCTCGGGACAGAAACCTACGAGCAGTACTTC
TRBJ2-1 TRBV27 TRBD2 few CASSRTLAGGRYEQFF TGTGCCAGCAGCCGAACCCTAGCGGGAGGGCGGTACGAGCAGTTCTTC
TRBJ2-3 TRBV2 . . CASSGNYPYTQYF TGTGCCAGCAGTGGGAACTATCCTTATACGCAGTATTTT
TRBJ2-5 TRBV7-2 . . CASSLRGGGVWFETQYF TGTGCCAGCAGCTTAAGGGGTGGCGGAGTGTGGTTTGAGACCCAGTACTTC
TRBJ1-5 TRBV11-2 . . CASSLTGAWGNQPQHF TGTGCCAGCAGCTTAACAGGAGCCTGGGGCAATCAGCCCCAGCATTTT
TRBJ1-1 TRBV7-9 . . CASSSWTANTEAFF TGTGCCAGCAGCTCCTGGACAGCGAACACTGAAGCTTTCTTT
TRBJ1-5 TRBV10-3 . . CAISGTADQPQHF TGTGCCATCAGTGGGACAGCAGATCAGCCCCAGCATTTT
TRBJ2-1 TRBV19 TRBD1 once CASTRDRTYNEQFF TGTGCCAGTACCCGGGACAGGACTTACAATGAGCAGTTCTTC
TRBJ1-6 TRBV2 . . CASSRGGNSSPLHF TGTGCCAGCAGCCGGGGAGGGAATAGCTCACCCCTCCACTTT
TRBJ2-2 TRBV10-3 TRBD2 . CATAGTTNTGELFF TGTGCCACAGCCGGGACTACGAACACCGGGGAGCTGTTTTTT
TRBJ2-1 TRBV6-2/TRBV6-3 . . CASSPTAGATYNEQFF TGTGCCAGCAGCCCTACGGCGGGGGCCACCTACAATGAGCAGTTCTTC
TRBJ1-1 TRBV19 TRBD1 once CASREGQGRRQAFF TGTGCCAGTAGGGAGGGACAGGGTCGCAGGCAAGCTTTCTTT
TRBJ1-6 TRBV30 . few CAWTRDNDSPLHF TGTGCCTGGACCCGGGACAATGACTCACCCCTCCACTTT
TRBJ2-2 TRBV3-1/TRBV3-2 . . CASGSQGGMGELFF TGTGCCAGCGGGTCGCAGGGAGGAATGGGGGAGCTGTTTTTT
TRBJ2-7 TRBV28 TRBD2 . CASSLLLASTYEQYF TGTGCCAGCAGTTTATTACTAGCGTCGACCTACGAGCAGTACTTC
TRBJ1-4 TRBV6-5 TRBD1 . CASGSGTGGEKLFF TGTGCCAGCGGATCCGGGACAGGAGGCGAAAAACTGTTTTTT
TRBJ1-5 TRBV7-9 TRBD1 . CASSLESFGQGDQPQHF TGTGCCAGCAGTTTAGAGTCCTTTGGACAGGGCGATCAGCCCCAGCATTTT
TRBJ2-7 TRBV4-1 TRBD2 . CASSQLTSGTIVWGSEQYF TGCGCCAGCAGCCAATTGACTAGCGGGACTATCGTGTGGGGTTCCGAGCAGTACTTC
TRBJ2-7 TRBV10-2 . . CASTPYRSSYEQYF TGCGCCAGCACCCCGTATAGGAGCTCCTACGAGCAGTACTTC
TRBJ2-7 TRBV27 . . CASSLLGEDSYEQYF TGTGCCAGCAGTTTATTGGGAGAGGACTCCTACGAGCAGTACTTC
TRBJ2-3 TRBV28 TRBD2 . CASSFISGRALTDTQYF TGTGCCAGCAGTTTTATTAGCGGGAGGGCCTTAACAGATACGCAGTATTTT
TRBJ2-2 TRBV5-1 TRBD2 . CASSPTSGTSGTGELFF TGCGCCAGCAGCCCAACCTCCGGGACTAGCGGGACCGGGGAGCTGTTTTTT
TRBJ2-2 TRBV5-1 . . CASSLTGLNTGELFF TGCGCCAGCAGCTTGACAGGGCTGAACACCGGGGAGCTGTTTTTT
TRBJ2-2 TRBV7-6 TRBD2 . CASSLEAGAGELFF TGTGCCAGCAGCTTAGAGGCGGGAGCCGGGGAGCTGTTTTTT
TRBJ2-1 TRBV6-5 . . CASSYPGGYEQFF TGTGCCAGCAGTTACCCGGGCGGGTATGAGCAGTTCTTC
TRBJ2-2 TRBV24-1 TRBD2 . CATSDSLTSGIVTGELFF TGTGCCACCAGTGATTCACTGACTAGCGGGATTGTCACCGGGGAGCTGTTTTTT
TRBJ1-6 TRBV27 . . CASSAYYGFPLHF TGTGCCAGCAGTGCCTATTACGGTTTTCCCCTCCACTTT
TRBJ2-5 TRBV4-1 TRBD1 . CASSHDPGQGAETQYF TGCGCCAGCAGCCATGACCCGGGACAGGGGGCAGAGACCCAGTACTTC
TRBJ1-5 TRBV19 . . CASNSNSNQPQHF TGTGCCAGTAACTCTAATAGCAATCAGCCCCAGCATTTT
TRBJ1-6 TRBV27 . . CASSLGSNGDSPLHF TGTGCCAGCAGTTTAGGGAGCAACGGGGATTCACCCCTCCACTTT
TRBJ2-5 TRBV19 . . CASGSSTRSETQYF TGTGCCAGTGGTTCTTCGACTAGATCGGAGACCCAGTACTTC
TRBJ1-1 TRBV2 . . CASSVFTGIEAFF TGTGCCAGCAGTGTTTTTACGGGGATTGAAGCTTTCTTT
TRBJ2-5 TRBV20-1 . . CSASFGGAETQYF TGCAGTGCTAGTTTTGGGGGCGCGGAGACCCAGTACTTC
TRBJ1-6 TRBV5-4 TRBD1 . CASSSRQGRGSPLHF TGTGCCAGCAGCTCCCGACAGGGGAGAGGTTCACCCCTCCACTTT
TRBJ1-4 TRBV7-9 . . CASSLAGADRTNEKLFF TGTGCCAGCAGCTTAGCTGGGGCAGATCGGACTAATGAAAAACTGTTTTTT
TRBJ1-5 TRBV21-1 . . CASSWGTGLINQPQHF TGTGCCAGCAGCTGGGGCACAGGGCTCATCAATCAGCCCCAGCATTTT
TRBJ2-7 TRBV10-3 . . CAIKVDTAYEQYF TGTGCCATCAAAGTCGACACCGCCTACGAGCAGTACTTC
TRBJ2-3 TRBV4-1 TRBD1 once CASSQGQGKNTQYF TGCGCCAGCAGCCAAGGACAGGGGAAAAATACGCAGTATTTT
TRBJ2-1 TRBV27 . . CASSLWPYNEQFF TGTGCCAGCAGTTTATGGCCATACAATGAGCAGTTCTTC
TRBJ2-1 TRBV12-5 . once CASGLDVRGQFF TGTGCTAGTGGTTTAGATGTGCGGGGTCAGTTCTTC
TRBJ2-1 TRBV19 . . CASSIGRGEQFF TGTGCCAGTAGTATAGGGAGGGGTGAGCAGTTCTTC
TRBJ2-2 TRBV11-2 TRBD1 once CASSRRGTGGGGELFF TGTGCCAGCAGCCGCCGAGGGACAGGGGGAGGCGGGGAGCTGTTTTTT
TRBJ2-3 TRBV20-1 . . CSASHDQRDTQYF TGCAGTGCTAGTCATGACCAGAGGGATACGCAGTATTTT
TRBJ1-6 TRBV3-1/TRBV3-2 . . CASSQVMGAPLHF TGTGCCAGCAGCCAAGTTATGGGCGCACCCCTCCACTTT
TRBJ1-4 TRBV6-5 TRBD1 few CASRDGDSYNEKLFF TGTGCCAGCAGGGACGGGGACAGCTATAATGAAAAACTGTTTTTT
TRBJ2-5 TRBV6-4 TRBD1 . CASKVARGKETQYF TGTGCCAGCAAGGTAGCCAGGGGGAAAGAGACCCAGTACTTC
TRBJ1-5 TRBV5-1 . few CASSLVGGGQPQHF TGCGCCAGCAGCTTGGTAGGGGGTGGACAGCCCCAGCATTTT
TRBJ1-6 TRBV9 TRBD1 . CASSVGDRDSPLHF TGTGCCAGCAGCGTAGGGGACAGGGATTCACCCCTCCACTTT
TRBJ1-6 TRBV5-8 . . CASSLGGSYNSPLHF TGTGCCAGCAGCTTAGGGGGCTCCTATAATTCACCCCTCCACTTT
TRBJ2-1 TRBV29-1 . many CSVEDPRGLGEQFF TGCAGCGTTGAAGATCCGAGGGGGTTAGGTGAGCAGTTCTTC
TRBJ1-1 TRBV6-5 TRBD1 . CASSRGGTGTEAFF TGTGCCAGCAGCCGCGGAGGGACAGGCACTGAAGCTTTCTTT
TRBJ2-3 TRBV7-9 . . CASSKEESATQYF TGTGCCAGCAGCAAGGAAGAGAGCGCTACGCAGTATTTT
TRBJ2-7 TRBV5-6 TRBD2 few CASSSRTSGENEQYF TGTGCCAGCAGCTCCCGGACTAGCGGGGAGAATGAGCAGTACTTC